The clone carrying this T cell receptor beta chain was found once. The target antigen is unknown. Clones were read by immunoSEQ multiplex PCR, and TCRdb kept only the in-frame ones, dropping some. The sample yields fewer than 65,000 clones, around 85% seen once. This record comes from a study of lymphopenia after photon versus proton radiotherapy. This CDR3 region has 14 residues. The V segment lost 6 bases and the J segment 4 bases; nucleotides outside the gene matches: 8. Germline loops: CDR1 SGHRS, CDR2 YFSETQ. Overall study findings and caveats: Better survival with proton therapy was suggested as possible, not demonstrated.

V usage is TRBV5-1 and J usage is TRBJ1-2; 8 nucleotides agree with TRBD1. The source of this sequence is a man aged 35-49 years with gastric cancer. The sequencing used peripheral blood, collected from a patient treated with photon-based radiotherapy. The CDR3 is CASNTGGRGYGYTF. CDR3 nucleotide sequence: TGCGCCAGCAACACAGGGGGTAGAGGCTATGGCTACACCTTC.